The 5 T cell receptor beta chains below come from one sample, sequenced in a study of Graves' ophthalmopathy and Graves' hyperthyroidism. Amplified material comprised TCR beta CDR3 regions derived from RNA transcripts. The authors performed first-round RT-PCR with HTBI primers and then a second-round multiplex PCR. TCRdb reprocessed the multiplex PCR reads with MiXCR, giving one entry per CDR3 protein. The table lists around 590,000 distinct CDR3 sequences, less than 40% of them singletons. Sequenced input: peripheral blood or thyroid tissue (not recorded which). Receptors were obtained from an adult man with Graves' hyperthyroidism.

This clonotype was recorded many times. The chain combines TRBV4-1 with TRBJ1-2; 7 nucleotides match TRBD1. Germline V gene sequence: CDR1 MGHRA, CDR2 YSYEKL. J lost 6 bases, V lost 4 bases, and 11 bases had no gene match. The CDR3 covers 15 residues. CDR3 nucleotides: TGCGCCAGCAGCCCTGGATACGACAGGGTCGATGGCTACACCTTC. This codes for CASSPGYDRVDGYTF.

Only one count was recorded for this clonotype. The CDR3 loop reads CASSPPTGHAREKLFF. In DNA, the CDR3 is TGTGCCAGCTCACCACCGACAGGGCACGCGAGGGAAAAACTGTTTTTT. The chain couples TRBV18 to TRBJ1-4, with 7 positions matching TRBD1. Germline V gene sequence: CDR1 KGHSH, CDR2 LQKENI. J gave up 8 bases and V 0 bases, and 9 bases lay outside the gene matches. The CDR3 length is 16 residues.

This clonotype was observed at least ten times. This chain joins TRBV10-3 and TRBJ2-7, with D possibly TRBD2 on 5 matching bases. From germline, CDR1 is ENHRY and CDR2 SYGVKD. V lost 0 bases and J 0 bases, leaving 9 bases between the germline ends. CDR3 length equals 15 residues. This CDR3 reads CAISESPGNSYEQYF. CDR3 nucleotides: TGTGCCATCAGTGAGTCTCCGGGGAACTCCTACGAGCAGTACTTC.

The rearrangement links TRBV7-9 to TRBJ2-3, with 11 bases identical to TRBD2. Germline V CDR1 and CDR2: SEHNR, FQNEAQ (reference sequence). This CDR3 is built from 17 residues. J lost 2 bases, V lost 1 base, and 5 bases had no gene match. CDR3 loop: CASSLVPSGGPTDTQYF. DNA of the CDR3: TGTGCCAGCAGCTTAGTCCCTAGCGGGGGGCCCACAGATACGCAGTATTTT.

The CDR3 spells CSLFRTGTHNSPLHF. The DNA for the CDR3 is TGCAGCTTATTTCGGACAGGGACCCATAATTCACCCCTCCACTTT. The J gene is TRBJ1-6, the V gene TRBV29-1; 8 bases are shared with TRBD1. CDR1 and CDR2 (germline): SQVTM, ANQGSEA. V was clipped by 8 bases and J by 5 bases; unmatched bases: 11. The CDR3 runs 15 residues.